A selection of T cell receptor beta chains follows, all from one sample in a study of beta chain features in type 1 diabetes. Method: immunoSEQ multiplex PCR; TCRdb's copy keeps in-frame clones and lacks some. Of hundreds of thousands of clones listed, more than 11% were seen once; the top ten hold 0.03% to 0.04%. Sequenced sample: naive CD4+ T cells from blood. The receptor set was obtained from a man aged 30 to 45 in good health. CDR3s include the opening cysteine and the closing phenylalanine or tryptophan. Each record gives: clone size, D gene, J gene, V gene, CDR3 protein, CDR3 DNA. A D gene is named only where the DNA matches it firmly. Expanded clones are given a class, and other clones once, few, many or no size at all.

few	-	TRBJ2-1	TRBV18	CASSPANEQFF	TGTGCCAGCTCACCAGCAAATGAGCAGTTCTTC
few	TRBD2	TRBJ2-1	TRBV19	CASSIESGGASEQFF	TGTGCCAGTAGTATAGAAAGCGGGGGGGCCAGCGAGCAGTTCTTC
few	-	TRBJ2-7	TRBV6-1	CASRATAYEQYF	TGTGCCAGCAGAGCCACAGCCTACGAGCAGTACTTC
-	-	TRBJ1-5	TRBV30	CAWSVARTAAGQPQHF	TGTGCCTGGAGTGTCGCCCGGACAGCCGCGGGGCAGCCCCAGCATTTT
-	-	TRBJ1-1	TRBV29-1	CSVLNRDTEAFF	TGCAGCGTTCTTAACCGGGACACTGAAGCTTTCTTT
-	-	TRBJ2-1	TRBV18	CASSRGQSSYNEQFF	TGTGCCAGCTCACGCGGACAGAGCTCCTACAATGAGCAGTTCTTC
-	TRBD2	TRBJ2-3	TRBV2	CASNLLAGASDTQYF	TGTGCCAGCAATCTCCTAGCGGGAGCATCAGATACGCAGTATTTT
-	TRBD2	TRBJ2-1	TRBV10-3	CAPSEASGSQFYNEQFF	TGTGCCCCGAGTGAGGCTAGCGGGAGTCAGTTCTACAATGAGCAGTTCTTC
-	TRBD1	TRBJ1-6	TRBV15	CATSRGQGQGRSPLHF	TGTGCCACCAGCAGAGGACAAGGACAGGGAAGATCACCCCTCCACTTT
-	-	TRBJ1-5	TRBV7-9	CASSSTGNSNQPQHF	TGTGCCAGCAGCTCAACAGGGAATAGCAATCAGCCCCAGCATTTT
-	TRBD2	TRBJ2-1	TRBV5-4	CASSLQRGIYNEQFF	TGTGCCAGCAGCTTGCAGCGGGGGATTTACAATGAGCAGTTCTTC
few	-	TRBJ1-5	TRBV5-6	CASTDGYQPQHF	TGTGCCAGCACGGACGGTTATCAGCCCCAGCATTTT
few	-	TRBJ2-4	TRBV7-2	CASSLIGAQGLNIQYF	TGTGCCAGCAGCTTAATTGGTGCGCAGGGGCTAAACATTCAGTACTTC
few	-	TRBJ1-1	TRBV29-1	CSVESSLSTEAFF	TGCAGCGTTGAAAGCTCATTGAGCACTGAAGCTTTCTTT
-	-	TRBJ2-1	TRBV6-5	CASNNREVGKQFF	TGTGCCAGCAACAACAGGGAGGTAGGAAAGCAGTTCTTC
few	-	TRBJ1-1	TRBV5-6	CASSLAWSNTEAFF	TGTGCCAGCAGCTTGGCCTGGTCGAACACTGAAGCTTTCTTT
-	TRBD2	TRBJ2-5	TRBV11-3	CASRPPGLAGEGQETQYF	TGTGCCAGCAGGCCACCGGGACTAGCGGGAGAGGGCCAAGAGACCCAGTACTTC
few	-	TRBJ1-1	TRBV6-1	CASGTVDTEAFF	TGTGCCAGCGGGACGGTGGACACTGAAGCTTTCTTT
-	-	TRBJ2-5	TRBV6-5	CASTRASQETQYF	TGTGCCAGCACCCGGGCTAGCCAAGAGACCCAGTACTTC
-	-	TRBJ1-2	TRBV21-1	CASSKVAGTENYGYTF	TGTGCCAGCAGCAAAGTCGCTGGGACAGAGAACTATGGCTACACCTTC
few	TRBD1	TRBJ2-5	TRBV6-5	CASSLDRRPTETQYF	TGTGCCAGCAGTTTGGACAGGAGGCCCACAGAGACCCAGTACTTC
-	TRBD2	TRBJ2-1	TRBV5-1	CASSLLAGGPNEQFF	TGCGCCAGCAGCCTCCTGGCGGGGGGGCCGAATGAGCAGTTCTTC
few	-	TRBJ2-1	TRBV4-3	CASSQAPTGMYEQFF	TGCGCCAGCAGCCAAGCCCCCACGGGGATGTATGAGCAGTTCTTC
-	-	TRBJ2-3	TRBV23-1	CASSPRVTQNTDTQYF	TGCGCCAGCAGTCCTCGAGTCACTCAAAACACAGATACGCAGTATTTT